The rows below give T cell receptor beta chains drawn from one sample of a study of cytomegalovirus exposure and HLA in healthy donors. Using immunoSEQ multiplex PCR, the repertoire was profiled, and TCRdb retains in-frame clones only, with some absent. This sample has 150,000 to 250,000 clones, with 70% to 90% found just once. Sequenced material: PBMCs. These receptors were collected from a woman aged 50 to 60 in good health and CMV-seronegative. CDR3s include the opening cysteine and the closing phenylalanine or tryptophan. D genes are given only for firm matches. Not every row has a clone size; where given, it reads once, few, many or a size class.

v_call,clone_size,d_call,j_call,cdr3_nt,cdr3_aa
TRBV10-3,-,TRBD1,TRBJ2-7,TGTGCCACGGAGGGGACAGGGCCCTACGAGCAGTACTTC,CATEGTGPYEQYF
TRBV27,-,TRBD2,TRBJ2-7,TGTGCCAGCAGTTTAACTAGCGGGACAAGCTCCTACGAGCAGTACTTC,CASSLTSGTSSYEQYF
TRBV5-4,-,-,TRBJ1-1,TGTGCCAGCACCCCGACAGGTTACACTGAAGCTTTCTTT,CASTPTGYTEAFF
TRBV28,-,TRBD2,TRBJ2-7,TGTGCCAGCAGTTCTCCTAGCGGCTCCTACGAGCAGTACTTC,CASSSPSGSYEQYF
TRBV10-3,-,-,TRBJ1-5,TGTGCCATCGGGGGGGAGCTCAATCAGCCCCAGCATTTT,CAIGGELNQPQHF
TRBV27,-,TRBD1,TRBJ1-2,TGTGCCAGCAGTTTTTCCGGGACAGGGGATGGCTACACCTTC,CASSFSGTGDGYTF
TRBV27,-,-,TRBJ1-2,TGTGCCAGCACCCAAGCCCCGCCGGCAGGGTGGAGTGGCTACACCTTC,CASTQAPPAGWSGYTF
TRBV27,few,-,TRBJ2-7,TGTGCCAGCAGTTTGTCATTGGGGGGAGAGCAGTACTTC,CASSLSLGGEQYF
TRBV7-7,once,-,TRBJ2-1,TGTGCCAGCAGCTTAGTCGGGGGGACAGGCTACAATGAGCAGTTCTTC,CASSLVGGTGYNEQFF
TRBV13,-,TRBD1,TRBJ1-1,TGTGCCAGCTTCGGTCAGGGGGCGCTTCAGGTTACTGAAGCTTTCTTT,CASFGQGALQVTEAFF
TRBV18,-,TRBD1,TRBJ2-2,TGTGCCAGCTCACCCCAGGGGGTACGAGGCACCGGGGAGCTGTTTTTT,CASSPQGVRGTGELFF
TRBV2,-,-,TRBJ2-1,TGTGCCAGCAAATTCCAGGGAAGCTCCTACAATGAGCAGTTCTTC,CASKFQGSSYNEQFF
TRBV6-5,-,-,TRBJ1-1,TGTGCCAGCAGTTACGGTCGGGGGACCCATACTGAAGCTTTCTTT,CASSYGRGTHTEAFF
TRBV28,-,-,TRBJ1-1,TGTGCCAGCAGTTTGTCCAGGGGTTTCGCTGAAGCTTTCTTT,CASSLSRGFAEAFF
TRBV6-5,-,-,TRBJ1-5,TGTGCCAGCAGGCCCCCAGGGGGCAATCAGCCCCAGCATTTT,CASRPPGGNQPQHF
TRBV6-1,-,-,TRBJ1-2,TGTGCCAGCAGTGAATATGGGGAGTCGAGGGCAGAAAGAACCTTC,CASSEYGESRAERTF
TRBV27,-,TRBD1,TRBJ1-5,TGTGCCACCGCAGGGGGCTTGGGCAATCAGCCCCAGCATTTT,CATAGGLGNQPQHF
TRBV28,-,TRBD1,TRBJ2-7,TGTGCCAGCACCTCCTCCGGGACAGACTACGAGCAGTACTTC,CASTSSGTDYEQYF
TRBV10-1,-,TRBD1,TRBJ2-2,TGCGCCAGCACGGCTGGACAGGGGGACACCGGGGAGCTGTTTTTT,CASTAGQGDTGELFF
TRBV25-1,-,TRBD2,TRBJ2-2,TGTGCCAGCAGTGGGGGACTAGCGAACACCGGGGAGCTGTTTTTT,CASSGGLANTGELFF
TRBV13,-,-,TRBJ1-5,TGTGCCAGCAGCTTAACTAATCAGCCCCAGCATTTT,CASSLTNQPQHF
TRBV19,-,TRBD2,TRBJ2-1,TGTGCCAGTAGTAACATCGGGACTAGCGGGAATTCCAATGAGCAGTTCTTC,CASSNIGTSGNSNEQFF
TRBV27,few,-,TRBJ2-7,TGTGCCAGCAGTTTATCAGGGAGCTACGAGCAGTACTTC,CASSLSGSYEQYF
TRBV4-1,-,-,TRBJ1-2,TGCGCCAGCAGCCAAGATGGGGCAGAGAGAAGATATGGCTACACCTTC,CASSQDGAERRYGYTF
TRBV19,once,TRBD1,TRBJ2-3,TGTGCCAGTAAATCGACAGGGATTAGCACAGATACGCAGTATTTT,CASKSTGISTDTQYF
TRBV4-1,-,-,TRBJ2-5,TGCGCCAGCAGCCAACCCAGGGAAGAGACCCAGTACTTC,CASSQPREETQYF
TRBV29-1,-,-,TRBJ2-4,TGCAGCGTTATGAAACAGAAAAACATTCAGTACTTC,CSVMKQKNIQYF
TRBV27,few,-,TRBJ1-5,TGTGCCAGCAGTTCAGTACAAAATCAGCCCCAGCATTTT,CASSSVQNQPQHF
TRBV6-5,-,TRBD2,TRBJ2-2,TGTGCCAGCAGTTACGGGACTAGCGGTTTCACCGGGGAGCTGTTTTTT,CASSYGTSGFTGELFF
TRBV16,-,TRBD1,TRBJ2-2,TGTGCCAGCAGCCTTTTAGGGGGCCACACCGGGGAGCTGTTTTTT,CASSLLGGHTGELFF
TRBV7-9,few,-,TRBJ1-1,TGTGCCAGCAGCTTAACGGGTACGAACACTGAAGCTTTCTTT,CASSLTGTNTEAFF
TRBV18,-,TRBD1,TRBJ1-4,TGTGCCAGCTCATTCGGACAGGGGTTTAGTAATGAAAAACTGTTTTTT,CASSFGQGFSNEKLFF
TRBV5-5,-,TRBD1,TRBJ2-7,TGTGCCAGCAGCTTGAAGGGACAGGGGGCCTACGAGCAGTACTTC,CASSLKGQGAYEQYF
TRBV7-2,-,-,TRBJ2-5,TGTGCCAGCAGCTCTCAGCCGGGACTGCAAAAAGAGACCCAGTACTTC,CASSSQPGLQKETQYF
TRBV4-3,-,-,TRBJ1-2,TGCGCCAGCAGCCAAGCTTGGGAGAACTATGGCTACACCTTC,CASSQAWENYGYTF
TRBV4-1,-,TRBD2,TRBJ2-5,TGCGCCAGCAGCCTCCCCGGGACTAGCGGGCCCCGTCGGGAGACCCAGTACTTC,CASSLPGTSGPRRETQYF
TRBV18,-,TRBD1,TRBJ1-4,TGTGCCAGCTCACCGCTACAGGGGGCAACTAATGAAAAACTGTTTTTT,CASSPLQGATNEKLFF
TRBV19,-,-,TRBJ2-3,TGTGCCACCTCAACCCCGAGGGGGACGCAGTATTTT,CATSTPRGTQYF
TRBV2,-,-,TRBJ1-4,TGTGCCAGCGGGCTGTCGGAGGGGCGTGGGACTAATGAAAAACTGTTTTTT,CASGLSEGRGTNEKLFF
TRBV7-2,-,-,TRBJ2-2,TGTGCCAGCAGCTTAGATCCCAGTGCCACCGGGGAGCTGTTTTTT,CASSLDPSATGELFF
TRBV7-6,-,-,TRBJ2-7,TGTGCCAGCAGCTTACCCGGGGGCTACGAGCAGTACTTC,CASSLPGGYEQYF
TRBV18,-,TRBD1,TRBJ1-1,TGTGCCAGCTCGACAGGGGGGCAATTGAACACTGAAGCTTTCTTT,CASSTGGQLNTEAFF
TRBV6-5,-,-,TRBJ2-7,TGTGCCAGCAGTTACTCGATTTCCGAGGAGCAGTACTTC,CASSYSISEEQYF
TRBV7-6,-,-,TRBJ1-1,TGTGCCAGCAGCCCCCTACAAGGGGGGGGGAACACTGAAGCTTTCTTT,CASSPLQGGGNTEAFF
TRBV6-1,-,-,TRBJ2-2,TGTGCCAGCACCGGAGGCCAGACCAACACCGGGGAGCTGTTTTTT,CASTGGQTNTGELFF
TRBV5-6,-,TRBD1,TRBJ1-2,TGTGCCAGCAGCCGACGGGACAGGGGAGCGGGAGGCTACACCTTC,CASSRRDRGAGGYTF
TRBV7-9,-,-,TRBJ2-7,TGTGCCAGCAGCGAAAGGGGGACACCGGAACGAGAGCAGTACTTC,CASSERGTPEREQYF
TRBV4-2,-,-,TRBJ2-5,TGTGCCAGCAGCCTAGCTGAGACCCAGTACTTC,CASSLAETQYF
TRBV7-9,-,TRBD1,TRBJ2-7,TGTGCCAGCAGCTCCTCTTGGACAGGGGCCTACGAGCAGTACTTC,CASSSSWTGAYEQYF
TRBV5-1,-,-,TRBJ1-5,TGCGCCAGCTCCTGGGCAGGAGGTAGCAATCAGCCCCAGCATTTT,CASSWAGGSNQPQHF
TRBV27,-,TRBD1,TRBJ2-7,TGTGCCAGCAGTCCGACCCTTGGACAGGGCCCCTTCTATGGAGAGCAGTACTTC,CASSPTLGQGPFYGEQYF
TRBV5-4,few,-,TRBJ2-3,TGTGCCAGCAGCTTGCGAGGGGATACGCAGTATTTT,CASSLRGDTQYF
TRBV6-1,-,TRBD1,TRBJ1-1,TGTGCCAGCCTTGGACAGGGGGCAGTAGCTTTCTTT,CASLGQGAVAFF
TRBV5-4,-,-,TRBJ2-1,TGTGCCAGCAGCTTGTGGAGGGCCGGCGGCAATGAGCAGTTCTTC,CASSLWRAGGNEQFF
TRBV4-1,-,-,TRBJ1-4,TGCGCCAGCAGCCAATTCGGCAGGGAAAGGGAAAAACTGTTTTTT,CASSQFGREREKLFF
TRBV5-1,-,TRBD2,TRBJ2-1,TGCGCCAGCAGCGCCACTAGCGGGATCCCCACGGAGCAGTTCTTC,CASSATSGIPTEQFF
TRBV9,-,-,TRBJ1-1,TGTGCCAGCAGCGTAGATACGGGGGAAGCTGTGAACACTGAAGCTTTCTTT,CASSVDTGEAVNTEAFF
TRBV4-3,-,TRBD2,TRBJ2-2,TGCGCCAGCAGCCAAGATCGCGCCAGCGGGAGTATCACCGGGGAGCTGTTTTTT,CASSQDRASGSITGELFF
TRBV5-1,-,TRBD1,TRBJ1-2,TGCGCCAGCAGCTTGGGACCCGGACAGGGGAACTATGGCTACACCTTC,CASSLGPGQGNYGYTF